This TCR beta chain was recorded in a study of shared clonotypes between healthy human individuals. Study as a whole: CD8 memory received one plate per donor, CD8 naive two, CD4 memory three and CD4 naive three.

All donors qualified as healthy HIV-negative adults and had experienced no recent acute infections or vaccinations. Study observations and caveats: Exclusively blood specimens were collected; tissue repertoires likely differ.

Trimming took 6 bases from V and 5 from J, leaving 14 bases between them. The CDR3 runs 14 residues. The germline CDR1 and CDR2 sequences are SEHNR and FQNEAQ (reference sequence). As regards this clone: The antigen is unknown.

TCRdb's copy holds only in-frame clones and misses some; the assay was immunoSEQ multiplex PCR. Seen here are around 100,000 clones, roughly 69% observed once, and the top ten hold roughly 40%. J is TRBJ2-1 and V is TRBV7-9; tentative D call: TRBD2 (6 bases). Material: memory CD8+ T cells sorted from blood. The sample's subset: CD45RO+ cells pooled with CCR7-negative TemRA cells. This receptor was obtained from a man younger than 40 in good health. CDR3 nucleotides: TGTGCCAGCAGGGAGGGATATACAAACAATGAGCAGTTCTTC. Amino acid sequence: CASREGYTNNEQFF.